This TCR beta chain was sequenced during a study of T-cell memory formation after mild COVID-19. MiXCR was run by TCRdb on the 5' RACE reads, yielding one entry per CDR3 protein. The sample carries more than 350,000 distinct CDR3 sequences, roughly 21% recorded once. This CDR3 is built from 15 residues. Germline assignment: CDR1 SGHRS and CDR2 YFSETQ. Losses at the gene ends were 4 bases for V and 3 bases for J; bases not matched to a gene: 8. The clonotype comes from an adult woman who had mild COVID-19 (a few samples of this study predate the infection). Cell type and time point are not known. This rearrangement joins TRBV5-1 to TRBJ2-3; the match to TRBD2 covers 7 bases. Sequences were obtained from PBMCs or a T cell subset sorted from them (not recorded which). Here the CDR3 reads CASSPERGGTDTQYF. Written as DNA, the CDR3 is TGCGCCAGCAGCCCCGAGCGGGGTGGGACAGATACGCAGTATTTT.